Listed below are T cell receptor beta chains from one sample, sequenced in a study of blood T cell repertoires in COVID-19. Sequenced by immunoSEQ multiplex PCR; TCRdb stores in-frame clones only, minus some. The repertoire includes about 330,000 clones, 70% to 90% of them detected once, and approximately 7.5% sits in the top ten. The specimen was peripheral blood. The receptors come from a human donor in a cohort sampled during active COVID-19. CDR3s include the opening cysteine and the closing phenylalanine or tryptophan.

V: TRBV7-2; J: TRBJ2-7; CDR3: CASSPQGGPYEQYF
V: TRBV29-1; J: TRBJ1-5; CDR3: CSVRGPNQPQHF
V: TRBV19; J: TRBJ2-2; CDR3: CASNLGQGGLRELFF
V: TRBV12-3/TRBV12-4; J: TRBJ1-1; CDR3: CASSLETEAFF
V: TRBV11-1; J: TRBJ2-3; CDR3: CASSPLMAGRTDTQYF
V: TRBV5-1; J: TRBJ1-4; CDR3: CASSLGKLDNEKLFF
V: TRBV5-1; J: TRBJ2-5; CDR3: CASSSGQLNQETQYF
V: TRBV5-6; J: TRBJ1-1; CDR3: CASSRVSEAFF
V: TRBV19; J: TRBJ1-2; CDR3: CASTPTGLGYGYTF
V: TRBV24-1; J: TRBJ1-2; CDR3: CATSDPQLTGGGGYTF
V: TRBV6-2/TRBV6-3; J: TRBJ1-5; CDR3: CASRPYNQPQHF
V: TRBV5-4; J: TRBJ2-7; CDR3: CASSPWAPEAGTSYEQYF
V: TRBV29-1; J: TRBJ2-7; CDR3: CSVGEGGFGYEQYF
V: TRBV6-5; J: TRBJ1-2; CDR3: CASRIAGDRVDETF
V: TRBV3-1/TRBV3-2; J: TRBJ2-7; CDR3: CASSQRSGGFNEQYF
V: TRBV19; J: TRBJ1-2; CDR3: CASSTGGYGYTF
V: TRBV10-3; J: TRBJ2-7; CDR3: CAISEGHTNPGYEQYF
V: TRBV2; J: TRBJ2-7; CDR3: CASRDRYSYEQYF